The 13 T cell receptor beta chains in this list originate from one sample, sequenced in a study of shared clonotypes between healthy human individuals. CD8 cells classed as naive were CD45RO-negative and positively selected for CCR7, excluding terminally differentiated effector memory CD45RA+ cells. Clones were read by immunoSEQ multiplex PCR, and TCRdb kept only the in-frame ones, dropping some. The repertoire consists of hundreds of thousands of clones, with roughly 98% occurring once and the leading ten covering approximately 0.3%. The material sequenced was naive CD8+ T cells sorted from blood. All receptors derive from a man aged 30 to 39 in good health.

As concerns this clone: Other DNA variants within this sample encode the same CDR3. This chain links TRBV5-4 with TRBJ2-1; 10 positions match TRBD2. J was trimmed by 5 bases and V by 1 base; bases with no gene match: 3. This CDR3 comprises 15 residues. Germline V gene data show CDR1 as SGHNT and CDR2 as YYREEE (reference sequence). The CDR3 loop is CASSLWTSGNNEQFF. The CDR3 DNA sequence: TGTGCCAGCAGCTTGTGGACTAGCGGAAACAATGAGCAGTTCTTC.

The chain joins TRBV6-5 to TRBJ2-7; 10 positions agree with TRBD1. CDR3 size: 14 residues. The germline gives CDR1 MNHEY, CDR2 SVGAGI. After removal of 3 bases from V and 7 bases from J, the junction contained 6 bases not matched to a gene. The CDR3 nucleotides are TGTGCCAGCAGTTATGGACAGGGGGAGTGGGAGCAGTACTTC. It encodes CASSYGQGEWEQYF.

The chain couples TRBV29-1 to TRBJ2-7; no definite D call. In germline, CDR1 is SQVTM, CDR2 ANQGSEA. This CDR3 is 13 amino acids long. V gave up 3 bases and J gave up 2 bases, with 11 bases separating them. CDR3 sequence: CSVEGSEPYEQYF. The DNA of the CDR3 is TGCAGCGTTGAGGGCAGCGAGCCCTACGAGCAGTACTTC.

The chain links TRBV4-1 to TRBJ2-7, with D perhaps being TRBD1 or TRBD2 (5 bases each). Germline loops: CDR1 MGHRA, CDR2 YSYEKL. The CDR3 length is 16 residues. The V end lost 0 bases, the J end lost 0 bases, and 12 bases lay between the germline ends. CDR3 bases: TGCGCCAGCAGCCAAGATCCGGGACCGTACTCCTACGAGCAGTACTTC. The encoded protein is CASSQDPGPYSYEQYF.

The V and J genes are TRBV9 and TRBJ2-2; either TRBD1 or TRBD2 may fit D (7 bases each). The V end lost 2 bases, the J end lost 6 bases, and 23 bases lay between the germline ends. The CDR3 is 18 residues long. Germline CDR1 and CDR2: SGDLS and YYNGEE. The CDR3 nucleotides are TGTGCCAGCAGCGTCTCCAGGGGGAGGCGGGAGTCGGCCGGGGAGCTGTTTTTT. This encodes CASSVSRGRRESAGELFF.

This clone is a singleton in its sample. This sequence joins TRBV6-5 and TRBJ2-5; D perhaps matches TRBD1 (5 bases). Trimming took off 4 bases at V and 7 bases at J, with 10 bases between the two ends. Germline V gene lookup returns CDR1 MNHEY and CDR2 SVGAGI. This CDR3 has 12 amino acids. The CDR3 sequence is CASSSRVRTQYF. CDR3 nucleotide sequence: TGTGCCAGCAGTTCCAGGGTACGGACCCAGTACTTC.

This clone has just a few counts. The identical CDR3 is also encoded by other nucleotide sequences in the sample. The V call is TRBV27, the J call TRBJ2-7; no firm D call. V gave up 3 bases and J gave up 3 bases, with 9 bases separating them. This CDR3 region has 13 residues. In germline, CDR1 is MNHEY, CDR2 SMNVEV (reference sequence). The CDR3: CASSLLEDYEQYF. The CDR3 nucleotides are TGTGCCAGCAGTTTGCTAGAAGACTACGAGCAGTACTTC.

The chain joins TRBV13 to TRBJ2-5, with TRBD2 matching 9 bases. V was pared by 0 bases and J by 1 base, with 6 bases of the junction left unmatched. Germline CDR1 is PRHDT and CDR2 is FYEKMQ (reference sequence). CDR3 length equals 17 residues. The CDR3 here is CASSLGLAGRGQETQYF. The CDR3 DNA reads TGTGCCAGCAGCTTAGGGCTAGCGGGACGGGGCCAAGAGACCCAGTACTTC.

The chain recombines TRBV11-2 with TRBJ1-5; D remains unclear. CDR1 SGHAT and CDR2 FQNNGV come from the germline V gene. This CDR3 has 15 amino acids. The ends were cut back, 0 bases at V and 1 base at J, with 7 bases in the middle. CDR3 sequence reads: CASSLEGSSNQPQHF. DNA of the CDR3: TGTGCCAGCAGCTTAGAGGGGTCGAGCAATCAGCCCCAGCATTTT.

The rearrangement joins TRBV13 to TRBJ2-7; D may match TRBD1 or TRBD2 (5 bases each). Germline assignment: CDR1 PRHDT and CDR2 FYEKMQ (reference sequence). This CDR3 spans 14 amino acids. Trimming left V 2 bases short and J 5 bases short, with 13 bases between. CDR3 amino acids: CASSLWGSSHEQYF. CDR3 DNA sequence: TGTGCCAGCAGCTTATGGGGGAGCAGCCACGAGCAGTACTTC.

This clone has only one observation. The CDR3 nucleotides read TGTGCCAGCAGTGAACGACTTTTTACAGGGGGAAGCTCCTACAATGAGCAGTTCTTC. It is translated as CASSERLFTGGSSYNEQFF. The V gene is TRBV6-1, the J gene TRBJ2-1; TRBD1 aligns across 8 bases. The length of the CDR3 is 19 residues. J was trimmed by 0 bases and V by 2 bases; bases with no gene match: 12. Germline V CDR1 and CDR2: MNHNS, SASEGT.

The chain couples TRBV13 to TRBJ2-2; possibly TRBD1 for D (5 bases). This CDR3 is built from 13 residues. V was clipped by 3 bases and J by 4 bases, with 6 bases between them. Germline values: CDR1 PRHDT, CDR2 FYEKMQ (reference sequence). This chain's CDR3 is CASSFQGTGELFF. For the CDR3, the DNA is TGTGCCAGCAGCTTCCAGGGCACCGGGGAGCTGTTTTTT.

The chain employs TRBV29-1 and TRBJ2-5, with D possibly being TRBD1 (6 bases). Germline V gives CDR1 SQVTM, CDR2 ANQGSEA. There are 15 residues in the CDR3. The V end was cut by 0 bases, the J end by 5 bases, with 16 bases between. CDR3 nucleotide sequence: TGCAGCGTTGAAGATGGAACAGGGACCTGGGAGACCCAGTACTTC. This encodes CSVEDGTGTWETQYF. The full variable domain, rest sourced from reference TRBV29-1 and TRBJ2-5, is SAVISQKPSRDICQRGTSLTIQCQVDSQVTMMFWYRQQPGQSLTLIATANQGSEATYESGFVIDKFPISRPNLTFSTLTVSNMSPEDSSIYLCSVEDGTGTWETQYFGPGTRLLVL.